This T cell receptor beta chain was recorded in a study of control samples from healthy donors and cancer patients (dated by TCRdb to the early 2020s). CDR1 and CDR2, per the germline V gene, are LGHNA and YNFKEQ. Trimming accounts for 4 bases at V and 1 base at J, while the number of junction bases matched to no gene is 4. The CDR3 runs 16 amino acids, cysteine and phenylalanine included. Just the 48-base CDR3 DNA is kept, in frame starting at base 1. Libraries came from the immunoSEQ multiplex PCR assay. TCRdb limited this immuneACCESS table to in-frame rearrangements with V and J called. A share of clones is missing; checked studies link under half to unresolved V genes, and the rest is unexplained. The sample yields about 9,700 clones; about nine tenths were counted once. Together, the top ten hold under 25% of the sample. Turning to this clone: The target of this receptor is not known. It has no much larger one-base neighbor in the sample; base qualities were not kept.

The clonotype originates from a man aged 55-75 years with colorectal cancer. The rearranged segments are TRBV4-2 and TRBJ2-7; 13 bases in between match TRBD2. Sequences were obtained from PBMCs. This receptor has the CDR3 CASSPLTSGGSYEQYF. The DNA sequence is as follows: TGTGCCAGCAGCCCCTTGACTAGCGGGGGGTCCTACGAGCAGTACTTC.